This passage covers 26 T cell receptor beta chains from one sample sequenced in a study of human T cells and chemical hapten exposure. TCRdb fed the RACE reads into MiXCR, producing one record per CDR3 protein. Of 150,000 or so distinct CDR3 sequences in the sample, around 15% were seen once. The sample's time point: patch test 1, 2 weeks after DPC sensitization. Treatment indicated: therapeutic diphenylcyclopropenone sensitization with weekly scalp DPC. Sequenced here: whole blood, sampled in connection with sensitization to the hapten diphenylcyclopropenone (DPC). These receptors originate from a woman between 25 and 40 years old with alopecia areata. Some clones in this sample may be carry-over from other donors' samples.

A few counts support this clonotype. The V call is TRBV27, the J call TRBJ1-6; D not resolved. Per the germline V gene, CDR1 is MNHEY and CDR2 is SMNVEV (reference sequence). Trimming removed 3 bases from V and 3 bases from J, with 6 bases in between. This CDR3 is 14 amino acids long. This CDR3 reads CASSFGLYNSPLHF. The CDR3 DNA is TGTGCCAGCAGTTTCGGCCTCTATAATTCACCCCTCCACTTT.

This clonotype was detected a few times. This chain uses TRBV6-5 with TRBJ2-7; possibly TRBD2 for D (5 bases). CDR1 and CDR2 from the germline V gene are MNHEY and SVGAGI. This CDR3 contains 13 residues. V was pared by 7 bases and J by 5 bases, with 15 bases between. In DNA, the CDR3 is TGTGCCAGCACCCGGTCGGGAATCCACGAGCAGTACTTC. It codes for CASTRSGIHEQYF.

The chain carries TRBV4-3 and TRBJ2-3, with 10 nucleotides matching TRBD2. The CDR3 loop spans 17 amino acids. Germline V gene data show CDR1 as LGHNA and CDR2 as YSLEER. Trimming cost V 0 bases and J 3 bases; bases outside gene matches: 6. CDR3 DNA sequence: TGCGCCAGCAGCCAAGATCAAGGGGGACTAGCGACAGATACGCAGTATTTT. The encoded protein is CASSQDQGGLATDTQYF.

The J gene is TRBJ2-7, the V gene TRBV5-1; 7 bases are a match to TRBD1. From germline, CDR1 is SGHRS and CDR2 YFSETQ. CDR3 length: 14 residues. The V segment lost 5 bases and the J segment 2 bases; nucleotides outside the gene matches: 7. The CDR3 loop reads CASRPGTETYEQYF. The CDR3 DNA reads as TGCGCCAGCAGACCTGGGACAGAAACCTACGAGCAGTACTTC.

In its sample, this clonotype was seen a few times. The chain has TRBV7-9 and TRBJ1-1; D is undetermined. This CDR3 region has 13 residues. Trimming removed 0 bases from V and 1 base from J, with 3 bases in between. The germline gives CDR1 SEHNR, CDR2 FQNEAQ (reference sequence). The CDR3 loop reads CASSLAKNTEAFF. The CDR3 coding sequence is TGTGCCAGCAGCTTAGCGAAGAACACTGAAGCTTTCTTT.

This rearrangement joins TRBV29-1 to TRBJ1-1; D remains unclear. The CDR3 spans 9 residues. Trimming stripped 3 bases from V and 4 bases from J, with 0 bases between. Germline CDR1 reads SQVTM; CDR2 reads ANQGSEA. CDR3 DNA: TGCAGCGTTGACACTGAAGCTTTCTTT. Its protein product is CSVDTEAFF.

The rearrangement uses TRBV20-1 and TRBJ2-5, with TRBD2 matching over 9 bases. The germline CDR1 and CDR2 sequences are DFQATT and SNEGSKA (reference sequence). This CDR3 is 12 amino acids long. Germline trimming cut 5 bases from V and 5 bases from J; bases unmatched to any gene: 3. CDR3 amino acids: CSALAGDETQYF. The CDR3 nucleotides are TGCAGTGCTTTAGCGGGAGATGAGACCCAGTACTTC.

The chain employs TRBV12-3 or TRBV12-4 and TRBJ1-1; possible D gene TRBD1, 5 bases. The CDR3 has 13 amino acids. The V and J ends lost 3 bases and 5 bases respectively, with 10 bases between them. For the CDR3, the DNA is TGTGCCAGCAGTTTCACCAGGGAGACTGAAGCTTTCTTT. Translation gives CASSFTRETEAFF.

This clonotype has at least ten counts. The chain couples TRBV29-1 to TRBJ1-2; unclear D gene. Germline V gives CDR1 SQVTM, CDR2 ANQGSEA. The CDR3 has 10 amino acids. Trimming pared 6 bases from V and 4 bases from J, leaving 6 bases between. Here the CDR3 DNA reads TGCAGCGTCGGGAGCTATGGCTACACCTTC. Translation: CSVGSYGYTF.

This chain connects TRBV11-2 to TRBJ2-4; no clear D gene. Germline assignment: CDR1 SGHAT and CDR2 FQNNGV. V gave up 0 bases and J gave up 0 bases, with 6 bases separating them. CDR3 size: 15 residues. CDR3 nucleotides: TGTGCCAGCAGCTTAGAGATACTAGCCAAAAACATTCAGTACTTC. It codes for CASSLEILAKNIQYF.

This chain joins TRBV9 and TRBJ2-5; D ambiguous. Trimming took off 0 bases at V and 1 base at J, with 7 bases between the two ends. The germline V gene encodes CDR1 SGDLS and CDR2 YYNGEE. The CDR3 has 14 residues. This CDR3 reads CASSVGLPQETQYF. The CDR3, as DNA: TGTGCCAGCAGCGTAGGTCTACCCCAAGAGACCCAGTACTTC.

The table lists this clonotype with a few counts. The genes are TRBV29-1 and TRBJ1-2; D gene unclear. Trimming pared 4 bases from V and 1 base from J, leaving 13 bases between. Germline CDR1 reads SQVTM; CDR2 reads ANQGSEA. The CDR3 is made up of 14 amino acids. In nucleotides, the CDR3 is TGCAGCGTTGCATGGGCAGATCTTAACTATGGCTACACCTTC. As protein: CSVAWADLNYGYTF.

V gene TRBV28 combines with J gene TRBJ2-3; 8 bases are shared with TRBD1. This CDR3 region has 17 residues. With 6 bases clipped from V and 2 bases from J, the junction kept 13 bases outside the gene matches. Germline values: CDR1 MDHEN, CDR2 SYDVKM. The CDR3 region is CASSPLGQGLHTDTQYF. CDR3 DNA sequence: TGTGCCAGCAGCCCCCTTGGACAGGGCTTACACACAGATACGCAGTATTTT.

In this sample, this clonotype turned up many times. CDR3 in DNA: TGTGCCACCAGCAGAAAATCCGGCCAGGGGCGATATAGCAATCAGCCCCAGCATTTT. It translates to CATSRKSGQGRYSNQPQHF. The gene calls are TRBV15 and TRBJ1-5, with a weak D call TRBD1 (6 bases). Germline values: CDR1 LNHNV, CDR2 YYDKDF (reference sequence). The V end was cut by 2 bases, the J end by 0 bases, with 20 bases between. The CDR3 is made up of 19 amino acids.

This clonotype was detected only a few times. The CDR3 nucleotides read TGTGCCAGCAGCTTAGAGGGACTAGTCCCTTCCAGAGAGCAGTTCTTC. Its protein is CASSLEGLVPSREQFF. The gene calls are TRBV5-6 and TRBJ2-1; 8 bases line up with TRBD2. The CDR3 has 16 amino acids. The junction had 14 bases not matched to a gene; V was cut back by 2 bases and J by 10 bases. Germline V gene data show CDR1 as SGHDT and CDR2 as YYEEEE.

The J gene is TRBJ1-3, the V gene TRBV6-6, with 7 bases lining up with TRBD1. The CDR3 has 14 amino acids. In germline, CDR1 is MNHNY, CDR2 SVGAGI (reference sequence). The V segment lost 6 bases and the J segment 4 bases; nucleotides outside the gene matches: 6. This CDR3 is CASRLTGPGNTIYF. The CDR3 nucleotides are TGTGCCAGCAGGTTGACAGGGCCGGGAAACACCATATATTTT.

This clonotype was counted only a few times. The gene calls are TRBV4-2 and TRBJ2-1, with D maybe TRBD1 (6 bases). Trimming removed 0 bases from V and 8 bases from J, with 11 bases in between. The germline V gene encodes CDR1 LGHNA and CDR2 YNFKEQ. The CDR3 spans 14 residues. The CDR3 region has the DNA TGTGCCAGCAGCCAAGACCCGGACAGCCATGAGCAGTTCTTC. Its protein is CASSQDPDSHEQFF.

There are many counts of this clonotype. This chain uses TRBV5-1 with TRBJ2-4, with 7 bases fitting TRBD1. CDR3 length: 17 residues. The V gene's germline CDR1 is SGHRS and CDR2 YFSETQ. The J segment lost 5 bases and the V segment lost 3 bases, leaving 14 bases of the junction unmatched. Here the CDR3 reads CASSSGSAQGFQNIQYF. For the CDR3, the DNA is TGCGCCAGCAGCTCAGGATCGGCACAGGGGTTTCAAAACATTCAGTACTTC.

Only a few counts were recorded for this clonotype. CDR3 residues: CASSLAFTDTQYF. As DNA, the CDR3 is TGTGCCAGCAGCTTAGCCTTCACAGATACGCAGTATTTT. The chain recombines TRBV7-2 with TRBJ2-3; no clear D gene. CDR1 is SGHTA and CDR2 is FQGNSA in the germline V gene. The CDR3 sequence is 13 residues long. Deletions cut 0 bases from V and 2 bases from J, with 3 bases between.

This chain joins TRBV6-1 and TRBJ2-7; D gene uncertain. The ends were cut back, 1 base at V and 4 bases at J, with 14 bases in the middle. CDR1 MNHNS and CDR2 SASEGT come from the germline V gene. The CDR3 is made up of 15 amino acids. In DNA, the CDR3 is TGTGCCAGCAGTGAAGACCTTCCCCCGACGTACGAGCAGTACTTC. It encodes CASSEDLPPTYEQYF.

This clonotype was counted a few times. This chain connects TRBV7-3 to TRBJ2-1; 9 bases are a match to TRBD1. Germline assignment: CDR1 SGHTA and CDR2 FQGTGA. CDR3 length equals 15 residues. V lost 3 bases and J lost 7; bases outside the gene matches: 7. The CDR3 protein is CASSLYRDRDNEQFF. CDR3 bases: TGTGCCAGCAGCTTGTACCGGGACAGGGATAATGAGCAGTTCTTC.

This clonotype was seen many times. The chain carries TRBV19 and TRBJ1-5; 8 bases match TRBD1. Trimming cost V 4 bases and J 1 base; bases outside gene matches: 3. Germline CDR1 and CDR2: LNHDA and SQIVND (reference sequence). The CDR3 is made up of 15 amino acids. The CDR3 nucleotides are TGTGCCAGTAGTAGGACAGGGAAAAGCAATCAGCCCCAGCATTTT. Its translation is CASSRTGKSNQPQHF.

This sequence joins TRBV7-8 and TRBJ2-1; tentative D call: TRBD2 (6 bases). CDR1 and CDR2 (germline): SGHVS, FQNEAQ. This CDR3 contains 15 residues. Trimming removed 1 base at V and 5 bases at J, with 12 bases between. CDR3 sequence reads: CASSLGPSENNEQFF. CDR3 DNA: TGTGCCAGCAGCTTAGGGCCTAGCGAGAACAATGAGCAGTTCTTC.

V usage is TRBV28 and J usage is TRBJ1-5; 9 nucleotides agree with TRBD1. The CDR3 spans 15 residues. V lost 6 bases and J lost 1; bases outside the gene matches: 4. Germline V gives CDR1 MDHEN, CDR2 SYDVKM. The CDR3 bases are TGTGCCAGCAGCTCGGACAGGGGCAGCAATCAGCCCCAGCATTTT. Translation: CASSSDRGSNQPQHF.

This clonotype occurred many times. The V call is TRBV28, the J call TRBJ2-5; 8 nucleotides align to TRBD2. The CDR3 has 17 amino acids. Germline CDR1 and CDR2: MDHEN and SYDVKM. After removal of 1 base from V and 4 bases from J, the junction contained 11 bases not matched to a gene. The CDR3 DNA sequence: TGTGCCAGCAGTTTATTTCTTAGCGGGACGGATGGAGAGACCCAGTACTTC. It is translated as CASSLFLSGTDGETQYF. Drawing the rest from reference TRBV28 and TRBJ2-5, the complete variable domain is DVKVTQSSRYLVKRTGEKVFLECVQDMDHENMFWYRQDPGLGLRLIYFSYDVKMKEKGDIPEGYSVSREKKERFSLILESASTNQTSMYLCASSLFLSGTDGETQYFGPGTRLLVL.

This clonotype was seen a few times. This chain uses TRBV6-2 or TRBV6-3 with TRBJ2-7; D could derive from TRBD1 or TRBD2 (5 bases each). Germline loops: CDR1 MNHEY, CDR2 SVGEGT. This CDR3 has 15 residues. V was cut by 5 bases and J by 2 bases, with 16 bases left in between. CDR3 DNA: TGTGCCAGCAGTCAAGAGCCGGGGCAGACCTACGAGCAGTACTTC. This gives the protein CASSQEPGQTYEQYF.